The clone carrying this T cell receptor beta chain was detected only a few times. Its antigen is still unknown. There are 16 residues in the CDR3. Per germline, CDR1 SGHTA and CDR2 FQGNSA. The V and J ends lost 2 bases and 7 bases respectively, with 18 bases between them. This entry comes from a study of T-cell reconstitution after alpha-beta-depleted transplantation in children. Study observations and caveats: Where some patients showed high TCRbeta diversity at day 60, it came from recipient T cells and thymic progenitors that had survived. One year post-transplant, T-cell counts and diversity were largely derived from T cells produced anew. Expanded graft clones numbering several hundred reportedly gave rise to alpha-beta T cells about two months after transplant.

Unique molecular identifiers tagged the TCRbeta library. A single record per CDR3 protein comes from TCRdb applying MiXCR to the PCR reads. The data contain around 130,000 distinct CDR3 sequences, 9.5% to 10% of them seen just once; the ten biggest clones take up 20% to 30%. This clonotype originated in a girl less than two years old who had a stem cell transplant for combined immunodeficiency, so the T cells may come from the graft donor. The gene calls are TRBV7-2 and TRBJ1-3; no firm D call. Sample: PBMCs, mostly from graft donor cells, taken 180 days after TCRalphabeta/CD19-depleted stem cell transplant. This CDR3 is CASSLLGEVSGNTIYF. The CDR3 DNA reads as TGTGCCAGCAGCTTACTCGGGGAAGTTAGTGGGAACACCATATATTTT.